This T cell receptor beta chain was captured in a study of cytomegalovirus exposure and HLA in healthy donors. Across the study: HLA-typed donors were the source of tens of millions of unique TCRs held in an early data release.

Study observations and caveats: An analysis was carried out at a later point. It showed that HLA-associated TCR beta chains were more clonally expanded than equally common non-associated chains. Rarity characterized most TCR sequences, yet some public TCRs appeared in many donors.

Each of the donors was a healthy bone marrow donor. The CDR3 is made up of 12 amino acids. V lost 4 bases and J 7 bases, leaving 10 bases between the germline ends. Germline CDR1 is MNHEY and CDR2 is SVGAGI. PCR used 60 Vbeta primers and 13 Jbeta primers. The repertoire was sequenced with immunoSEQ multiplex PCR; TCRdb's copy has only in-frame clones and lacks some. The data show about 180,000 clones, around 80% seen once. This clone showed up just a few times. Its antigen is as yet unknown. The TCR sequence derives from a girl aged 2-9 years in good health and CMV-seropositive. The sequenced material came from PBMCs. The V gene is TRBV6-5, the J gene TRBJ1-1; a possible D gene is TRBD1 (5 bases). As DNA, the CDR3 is TGTGCCAGCAGTTGGGGACTGAGTGAAGCTTTCTTT. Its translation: CASSWGLSEAFF.